This passage covers 25 T cell receptor beta chains from one sample sequenced in a study of spatial heterogeneity in lung cancer. Study conclusions and caveats: Expanded intratumoral alpha and beta TCR counts tracked tumor mutation counts.

TCRdb reprocessed the 5' RACE reads via MiXCR and lists one record per CDR3 protein. The data hold about 5,700 distinct CDR3 sequences, with around a quarter observed a single time. Time point: sample taken at primary tumor resection. Antigen specificity for these receptors is unknown. This sample comprised lung tumor tissue, obtained at surgery. These receptors were obtained from a male donor with early-stage non-small cell lung cancer.

This clonotype was recorded only once. The junction differs from germline at one of its ends, possibly a read error. The chain combines TRBV9 with TRBJ1-1; no definite D call. Germline V gene sequence: CDR1 SGDLS, CDR2 YYNGEE. The CDR3 extends over 14 amino acids. The CDR3 here is CASSVELINTAAFF. CDR3 bases: TGTGCCAGCAGCGTAGAGTTGATAAACACTGCAGCTTTCTTT.

The chain recombines TRBV12-3 or TRBV12-4 with TRBJ2-3; TRBD2 agrees at 12 bases. This CDR3 has 18 residues. V lost 0 bases to trimming and J lost 0 bases; unmatched junction nucleotides: 4. CDR3 bases: TGTGCCAGCAGTTTAGCCGGGACTAGCGGGTTTAGCACAGATACGCAGTATTTT. It translates to CASSLAGTSGFSTDTQYF.

This clonotype is categorized as medium-sized. The chain employs TRBV2 and TRBJ2-2, with D perhaps matching TRBD1 (6 bases). Germline V gives CDR1 SNHLY, CDR2 FYNNEI. The CDR3 consists of 14 residues. V lost 6 bases to trimming and J lost 5 bases, with 13 bases between them. The CDR3 bases are TGTGCCAGCAGAAGATACAGGGATACCGGGGAGCTGTTTTTT. This encodes CASRRYRDTGELFF.

This clonotype was detected a few times. The chain carries TRBV28 and TRBJ2-5; D uncertain. Germline CDR1 reads MDHEN; CDR2 reads SYDVKM. The CDR3 has 13 amino acids. Between the trimmed V and J ends, which lost 7 bases and 3 bases, there was a span of 12 bases. CDR3 region: CASTPAREETQYF. CDR3 DNA: TGTGCCAGCACCCCGGCGAGAGAAGAGACCCAGTACTTC.

This clonotype is judged medium-sized. This sequence joins TRBV6-5 and TRBJ1-1, with D uncertain. CDR1 and CDR2 (germline): MNHEY, SVGAGI. The CDR3 has 11 residues. Between the trimmed V and J ends, which lost 6 bases and 1 base, there was a span of 3 bases. CDR3 sequence (DNA): TGTGCCAGCAGAGGGAACACTGAAGCTTTCTTT. It translates to CASRGNTEAFF.

This clonotype has a count of ten or more. This rearrangement joins TRBV7-2 to TRBJ2-2, with no clear D. Germline lookup yields CDR1 SGHTA and CDR2 FQGNSA. This CDR3 contains 14 residues. The germline V and J ends were trimmed by 0 bases and 1 base, with 3 bases remaining between them. CDR3 loop: CASSLAGNTGELFF. The DNA for the CDR3 is TGTGCCAGCAGCTTAGCAGGGAACACCGGGGAGCTGTTTTTT.

This clonotype is classed as medium-sized. The J gene is TRBJ2-7, the V gene TRBV6-6, with 10 positions matching TRBD2. Per the germline V gene, CDR1 is MNHNY and CDR2 is SVGAGI (reference sequence). The CDR3 length is 17 residues. The ends lost 6 bases at V and 5 bases at J; junction bases unmatched: 16. CDR3 in amino acids: CASSLRGGAGGLNEQYF. In nucleotides, the CDR3 is TGTGCCAGCAGCCTCCGGGGAGGAGCGGGAGGGTTGAACGAGCAGTACTTC.

This clonotype is deemed medium-sized. This chain uses TRBV6-6 with TRBJ2-1; the match to TRBD2 covers 15 bases. CDR3 length equals 17 residues. J lost 9 bases, V lost 2 bases, and 8 bases had no gene match. CDR1 is MNHNY, CDR2 SVGAGI, per germline (reference sequence). The CDR3 DNA is TGTGCCAGCAGTTACGCAAGGACTAGCGGGAGGGCCGGTGAGCAGTTCTTC. Protein product: CASSYARTSGRAGEQFF.

The chain combines TRBV5-5 with TRBJ2-5; 12 nucleotides match TRBD2. CDR3 length: 16 amino acids. CDR1 and CDR2 from the germline V gene are SGHKS and YYEKEE (reference sequence). V dropped 5 bases and J dropped 3; count of bases not matched to a gene: 8. The chain's CDR3 is CASRRSTSGREETQYF. CDR3 DNA: TGTGCCAGCAGGCGATCGACTAGCGGGAGAGAAGAGACCCAGTACTTC.

By share, this clonotype counts as medium-sized. The chain couples TRBV2 to TRBJ1-5, with D possibly matching TRBD1 (5 bases). CDR1 and CDR2 (germline): SNHLY, FYNNEI. The CDR3 contains 14 residues. The ends were cut back, 6 bases at V and 0 bases at J, with 9 bases in the middle. CDR3 protein: CASRPTVSNQPQHF. The CDR3 bases are TGTGCCAGCAGGCCGACAGTTAGCAATCAGCCCCAGCATTTT.

The table lists this clonotype with many counts. This chain connects TRBV28 to TRBJ2-2, with D hard to call. This CDR3 spans 12 amino acids. Trimming shortened V by 3 bases and J by 6 bases, and 5 bases separated the two germline ends. Germline-derived CDR1 and CDR2 are MDHEN and SYDVKM. The CDR3 loop is CASSLRPGELFF. The CDR3 region has the DNA TGTGCCAGCAGTTTGCGCCCCGGGGAGCTGTTTTTT.

CDR3 sequence reads: CSAEDREGGELFF. CDR3 nucleotide sequence: TGCAGTGCTGAGGACAGGGAAGGCGGGGAGCTGTTTTTT. This chain uses TRBV20-1 with TRBJ2-2; TRBD1 aligns across 8 bases. The CDR3 is 13 amino acids. Germline assignment: CDR1 DFQATT and CDR2 SNEGSKA (reference sequence). The V segment lost 5 bases and the J segment 7 bases; nucleotides outside the gene matches: 6.

This clonotype was seen a few times. This sequence joins TRBV18 and TRBJ2-7; unclear D gene. V shed 3 bases and J shed 0 bases, with 15 bases lying between them. The CDR3 runs to 16 residues. Per germline, CDR1 KGHSH and CDR2 LQKENI. The CDR3 bases are TGTGCCAGCTCACCCCCACCAGGTACTTTCTCCTACGAGCAGTACTTC. Its protein is CASSPPPGTFSYEQYF.

This clonotype was found a few times. The chain recombines TRBV28 with TRBJ2-7, with 8 bases identical to TRBD2. This CDR3 spans 16 amino acids. Germline values: CDR1 MDHEN, CDR2 SYDVKM. J gave up 0 bases and V 5 bases, and 9 bases lay outside the gene matches. The CDR3 is CASSAGGAGRSYEQYF. The CDR3 nucleotides are TGTGCCAGCAGTGCCGGGGGGGCAGGACGCTCCTACGAGCAGTACTTC.

This clonotype appeared many times. J is TRBJ1-3 and V is TRBV20-1, with D hard to call. V lost 6 bases and J 0 bases, leaving 9 bases between the germline ends. The CDR3 sequence is 13 residues long. In germline, CDR1 is DFQATT, CDR2 SNEGSKA (reference sequence). In DNA form, the CDR3 reads TGCAGTGCCGAGGGTATCTCTGGAAACACCATATATTTT. Residues: CSAEGISGNTIYF.

This clonotype has just one count. V is TRBV6-2 or TRBV6-3 and J is TRBJ2-7; weak D call: TRBD1 (6 bases). Per the germline V gene, CDR1 is MNHEY and CDR2 is SVGEGT. Trimming removed 6 bases from V and 5 bases from J, with 11 bases in between. CDR3 length equals 12 residues. Here the CDR3 reads CASRGATHEQYF. The CDR3 region has the DNA TGTGCCAGCAGGGGGGCTACCCACGAGCAGTACTTC.

The chain carries TRBV6-2 or TRBV6-3 and TRBJ2-1; D may be TRBD2 (6 bases). V was pared by 5 bases and J by 10 bases, with 18 bases between. The CDR3 runs to 14 residues. Germline-derived CDR1 and CDR2 are MNHEY and SVGEGT. CDR3 sequence: CASSHPGLLGEQFF. The CDR3 DNA sequence: TGTGCCAGCAGTCACCCGGGACTCCTCGGGGAGCAGTTCTTC.

This clonotype is termed medium-sized (0.01 to 0.1%). This chain joins TRBV5-4 and TRBJ2-4; 7 bases are shared with TRBD2. Germline V CDR1 and CDR2: SGHNT, YYREEE (reference sequence). V lost 4 bases, J lost 7 bases, and 8 bases stayed unmatched. This CDR3 has 14 amino acids. The DNA for the CDR3 is TGTGCCAGCAGCATAGGACTAGTAGGTAACATTCAGTACTTC. Translation: CASSIGLVGNIQYF.

This clonotype is medium-sized. V and J are TRBV2 and TRBJ2-4; 12 bases agree with TRBD2. The CDR3 is 19 residues long. Looked up from germline, CDR1 is SNHLY and CDR2 is FYNNEI. J gave up 0 bases and V 2 bases, and 8 bases lay outside the gene matches. The CDR3 here is CASSERLAGAAGAKNIQYF. The CDR3 bases are TGTGCCAGCAGTGAAAGACTAGCGGGAGCGGCGGGAGCCAAAAACATTCAGTACTTC.

The chain carries TRBV7-8 and TRBJ1-4, with 7 bases identical to TRBD1. Germline V gene sequence: CDR1 SGHVS, CDR2 FQNEAQ. This CDR3 is built from 14 residues. J gave up 3 bases and V 3 bases, and 1 base lay outside the gene matches. CDR3 nucleotide sequence: TGTGCCAGCAGCTTCGACAGGGCTAATGAAAAACTGTTTTTT. Amino acids: CASSFDRANEKLFF.

This clonotype has at least ten counts. This rearrangement joins TRBV29-1 to TRBJ2-5, with a weak D call TRBD1 (5 bases). This CDR3 has 14 residues. Trimming took 6 bases from V and 0 from J, leaving 14 bases between them. CDR1 is SQVTM and CDR2 is ANQGSEA in the germline V gene. CDR3 coding DNA: TGCAGCGTCCCAGACAGCCGGGACCAAGAGACCCAGTACTTC. Translation gives CSVPDSRDQETQYF.

V and J are TRBV28 and TRBJ2-7; 10 positions agree with TRBD1. Germline CDR1 and CDR2: MDHEN and SYDVKM. The CDR3 runs 15 residues. J gave up 4 bases and V 5 bases, and 8 bases lay outside the gene matches. The CDR3 coding sequence is TGTGCCAGCAGTCCCTCGGGGACAGGGGAGTACGAGCAGTACTTC. This translates into CASSPSGTGEYEQYF.

By sample share, this clonotype is medium-sized (0.01 to 0.1%). The chain has TRBV30 and TRBJ2-3; no clear D gene. CDR3 length: 13 residues. Between the trimmed V and J ends, which lost 3 bases and 4 bases, there was a span of 11 bases. Germline V gene lookup returns CDR1 GTSNPN and CDR2 SVGIG (reference sequence). The CDR3 DNA sequence: TGTGCCTGGAGCGTCCTAGGCCCAGATACGCAGTATTTT. Amino acids: CAWSVLGPDTQYF.

The CDR3 sequence: CASNPNRGLLQETQYF. In DNA, the CDR3 is TGTGCCAGCAACCCGAACAGGGGGCTCCTCCAAGAGACCCAGTACTTC. This sequence joins TRBV6-6 and TRBJ2-5; 9 bases map to TRBD1. The germline CDR1 and CDR2 sequences are MNHNY and SVGAGI (reference sequence). The trim removed 7 bases at V and 1 base at J, leaving 10 bases unmatched. This CDR3 comprises 16 residues.

As concerns this clonotype: One end of the junction varies from germline; a read error may be responsible. V gene TRBV6-5 combines with J gene TRBJ1-2; maybe TRBD1 (6 bases). The CDR3 contains 14 residues. Germline-derived CDR1 and CDR2 are MNHEY and SVGAGI. The CDR3 DNA is TGTGCCAGCAGTTTACAGGGAATTAACTTTGGCTACACCTTC. It encodes CASSLQGINFGYTF.